What follows describes a single TCR beta chain. The treatment: 19 received Ad26.COV2.S at low or high dose, single or two shots; roughly five received placebo; per-sample allocation not given. Repertoires come from day 63 after the first vaccine or placebo injection. Donor was an adult aged 18-55 years in Boston. The study used a vaccine consisting of an Ad26 vector that expressed Wuhan-strain SARS-CoV-2 spike. Generated by immunoSEQ multiplex PCR, the TCRdb table keeps only in-frame clones and is missing some. This sample has about 250,000 clones, with around 87% found just once. The entry originates in a study of Ad26.COV2.S vaccination and SARS-CoV-2 variants. About the research overall: Among those in the COV1001 Ad26.COV2.S trial arm was the donor.

This CDR3 is built from 14 residues. Germline loops: CDR1 SGDLS, CDR2 YYNGEE. V lost 4 bases to trimming and J lost 1 base, with 11 bases between them. The rearrangement joins TRBV9 to TRBJ1-1; D uncertain. The sequencing here drew on peripheral blood, taken in a trial of Ad26.COV2.S vaccine versus placebo. The receptor was isolated from a person aged 18-65 years who received the Ad26.COV2.S COVID-19 vaccine or a placebo. The DNA of the CDR3 is TGTGCCAGCAGCTCCCACCCCGCGAACACTGAAGCTTTCTTT. It is translated as CASSSHPANTEAFF.